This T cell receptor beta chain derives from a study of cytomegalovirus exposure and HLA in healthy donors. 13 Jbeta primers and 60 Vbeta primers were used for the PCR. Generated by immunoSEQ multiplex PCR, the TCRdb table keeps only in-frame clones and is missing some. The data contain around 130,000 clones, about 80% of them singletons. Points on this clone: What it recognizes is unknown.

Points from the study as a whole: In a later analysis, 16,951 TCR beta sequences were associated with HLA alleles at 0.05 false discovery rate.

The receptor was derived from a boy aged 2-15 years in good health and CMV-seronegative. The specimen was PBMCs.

CDR3 protein: CASSVGQGSGYTF. DNA for the CDR3: TGTGCCAGCAGCGTCGGGCAGGGCTCTGGCTACACCTTC. The chain is built from TRBV9 and TRBJ1-2; TRBD1 is a possible D gene (5 bases). V gave up 2 bases and J gave up 7 bases, with 12 bases separating them. This CDR3 is 13 amino acids long. The V gene's germline CDR1 is SGDLS and CDR2 YYNGEE.